The subject of this entry is one T cell receptor beta chain. Its antigen is unidentified. This record comes from a study of cytomegalovirus exposure and HLA in healthy donors. Study results and limitations: Common viral pathogens seemed, in a later analysis, to connect with several of the most significant clusters. Most CMV-associated TCR beta chains were later found to appear HLA-restricted. 87-base-pair reads could not separate some V segments, including TRBV6-2 and TRBV6-3.

Whereas donors were nominally healthy upon sampling, unrecorded immune exposures were probable. The germline CDR1 and CDR2 sequences are MDHEN and SYDVKM. CDR3 length: 15 amino acids. The V and J ends lost 5 bases and 2 bases respectively, with 13 bases between them. Primers for the PCR totalled 60 Vbeta and 13 Jbeta. Sequencing used immunoSEQ multiplex PCR; TCRdb keeps in-frame clones, though not all of them. This table holds roughly 100,000 clones, approximately 80% found once. This sequence originates from a woman between 40 and 55 years old in good health and CMV-seronegative. The V call is TRBV28, the J call TRBJ1-5; possible D gene TRBD1, 5 bases. The sequencing sample was made of PBMCs. CDR3 in amino acids: CASSVQGGRNQPQHF. DNA of the CDR3: TGTGCCAGCAGTGTCCAGGGAGGTCGCAATCAGCCCCAGCATTTT.